Listed here are 7 T cell receptor beta chains from one sample, sequenced in a study of cytomegalovirus exposure and HLA in healthy donors. The PCR ran on 60 Vbeta and 13 Jbeta primers. TCRdb keeps only in-frame clones here, not all; method: immunoSEQ multiplex PCR. This repertoire shows about 93,000 clones, around three quarters found once; its top ten account for 0.57%. The sequenced material came from PBMCs. These receptors all come from a man aged 30 to 39 in good health and CMV-seronegative.

The chain is built from TRBV7-9 and TRBJ1-2, with TRBD1 as a possible D gene (5 bases). The germline V gene has CDR1 SEHNR and CDR2 FQNEAQ (reference sequence). The CDR3 runs to 12 residues. V lost 5 bases to trimming and J lost 5 bases, with 9 bases between them. The CDR3 bases are TGTGCCAGCAGCGGGGGGGGGTATGGCTACACCTTC. Encoded protein: CASSGGGYGYTF. Together with reference TRBV7-9 and TRBJ1-2, the CDR3 gives the full variable domain: DTGVSQNPRHKITKRGQNVTFRCDPISEHNRLYWYRQTLGQGPEFLTYFQNEAQLEKSRLLSDRFSAERPKGSFSTLEIQRTEQGDSAMYLCASSGGGYGYTFGSGTRLTVV.

This clone has only one observation. The CDR3 nucleotides read TGCAGCGCGGCCGGGACAGGGGCTGGAGAGACCCAGTACTTC. It translates to CSAAGTGAGETQYF. This rearrangement joins TRBV29-1 to TRBJ2-5; 10 bases align to TRBD1. V lost 7 bases, J lost 4 bases, and 9 bases stayed unmatched. Per germline, CDR1 SQVTM and CDR2 ANQGSEA. This CDR3 contains 14 residues.

The gene calls are TRBV10-3 and TRBJ2-1, with D maybe TRBD2 (6 bases). In germline, CDR1 is ENHRY, CDR2 SYGVKD. With 4 bases removed from V and 3 bases from J, the gap between germline ends came to 16 bases. This CDR3 is 16 amino acids long. DNA of the CDR3: TGTGCCATCAGTGGGAGTAGCGGACGGAACTACAATGAGCAGTTCTTC. Its protein product is CAISGSSGRNYNEQFF.

The chain employs TRBV19 and TRBJ1-4, with 9 bases matching TRBD1. CDR3 length: 15 amino acids. Looked up from germline, CDR1 is LNHDA and CDR2 is SQIVND (reference sequence). V shed 5 bases, J shed 7 bases, and the junction held 8 bases outside the gene matches. The CDR3 loop is CASSWTGVGPEKLFF. Here the CDR3 DNA reads TGTGCCAGTAGTTGGACAGGGGTTGGTCCTGAAAAACTGTTTTTT.

CDR3 protein: CASSFPDMRNRGLKGQYV. In DNA form, the CDR3 reads TGTGCCAGCAGCTTCCCAGATATGAGGAACAGGGGTTTAAAGGGGCAGTACGTC. The genes are TRBV5-4 and TRBJ2-7, with 7 bases identical to TRBD1. CDR3 size: 18 residues. Per the germline V gene, CDR1 is SGHNT and CDR2 is YYREEE (reference sequence). The V segment lost 2 bases and the J segment 9 bases; nucleotides outside the gene matches: 23.

The chain has TRBV19 and TRBJ1-3; the D is unclear. The V end lost 5 bases, the J end lost 0 bases, and 8 bases lay between the germline ends. CDR3 size: 14 residues. Per germline, CDR1 LNHDA and CDR2 SQIVND (reference sequence). The CDR3 protein is CASSRGSSGNTIYF. CDR3 nucleotide sequence: TGTGCCAGTAGTCGGGGAAGCTCTGGAAACACCATATATTTT.

The chain has TRBV5-4 and TRBJ1-1, with 7 nucleotides matching TRBD1. Germline loops: CDR1 SGHNT, CDR2 YYREEE (reference sequence). V was clipped by 4 bases and J by 1 base; unmatched bases: 7. The CDR3 runs 15 residues. In nucleotides, the CDR3 is TGTGCCAGCAGCCCAACGACAGGGTCGAACACTGAAGCTTTCTTT. It yields the protein CASSPTTGSNTEAFF.